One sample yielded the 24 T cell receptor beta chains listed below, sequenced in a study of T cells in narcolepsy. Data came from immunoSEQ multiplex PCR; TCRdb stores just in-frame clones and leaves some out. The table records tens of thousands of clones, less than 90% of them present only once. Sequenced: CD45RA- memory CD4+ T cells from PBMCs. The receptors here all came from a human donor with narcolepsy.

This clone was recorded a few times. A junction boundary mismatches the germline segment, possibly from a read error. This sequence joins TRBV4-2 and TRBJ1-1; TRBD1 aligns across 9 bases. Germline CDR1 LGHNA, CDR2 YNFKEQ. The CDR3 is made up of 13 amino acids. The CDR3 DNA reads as TGTGCCAGCAGCCAAGAGAGGACAGGGGCCCTTTCCTTT. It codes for CASSQERTGALSF.

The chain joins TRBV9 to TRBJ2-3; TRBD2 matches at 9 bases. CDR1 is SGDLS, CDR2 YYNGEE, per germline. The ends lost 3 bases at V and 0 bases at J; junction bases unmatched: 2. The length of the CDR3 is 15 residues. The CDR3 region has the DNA TGTGCCAGCAGCGCGCTAGCGGGGAGCACAGATACGCAGTATTTT. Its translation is CASSALAGSTDTQYF.

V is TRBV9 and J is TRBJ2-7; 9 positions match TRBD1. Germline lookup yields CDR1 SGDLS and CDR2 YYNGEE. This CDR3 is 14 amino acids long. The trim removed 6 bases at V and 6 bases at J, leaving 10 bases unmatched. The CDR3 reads CASTPGTGYSEQYF. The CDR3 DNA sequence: TGTGCCAGCACTCCCGGGACAGGGTACAGCGAGCAGTACTTC.

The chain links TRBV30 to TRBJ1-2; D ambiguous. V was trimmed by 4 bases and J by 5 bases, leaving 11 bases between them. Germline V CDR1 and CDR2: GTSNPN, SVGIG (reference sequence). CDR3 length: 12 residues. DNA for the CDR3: TGTGCCTGGAAAAGGGCGAGATATGGCTACACCTTC. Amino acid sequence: CAWKRARYGYTF.

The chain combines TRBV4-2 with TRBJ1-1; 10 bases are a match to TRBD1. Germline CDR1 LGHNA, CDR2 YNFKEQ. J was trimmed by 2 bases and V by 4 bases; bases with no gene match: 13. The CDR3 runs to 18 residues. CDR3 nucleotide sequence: TGTGCCAGCAGCCCTAGAAAGGAGAGGGACAGGGGTAACACTGAAGCTTTCTTT. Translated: CASSPRKERDRGNTEAFF.

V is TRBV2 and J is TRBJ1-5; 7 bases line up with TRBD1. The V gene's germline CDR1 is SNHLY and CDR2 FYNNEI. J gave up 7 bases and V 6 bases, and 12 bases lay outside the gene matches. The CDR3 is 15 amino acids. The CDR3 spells CASSNYRGTGQPQHF. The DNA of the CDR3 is TGTGCCAGCAGCAATTACAGGGGAACGGGACAGCCCCAGCATTTT.

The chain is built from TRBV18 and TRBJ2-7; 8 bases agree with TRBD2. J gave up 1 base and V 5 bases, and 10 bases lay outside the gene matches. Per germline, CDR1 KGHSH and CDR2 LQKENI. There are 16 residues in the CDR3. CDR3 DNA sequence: TGTGCCAGCTCAAGCGGGGGAGGGACGGCTTCCTACGAGCAGTACTTC. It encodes CASSSGGGTASYEQYF. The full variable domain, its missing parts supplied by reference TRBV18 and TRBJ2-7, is NAGVMQNPRHLVRRRGQEARLRCSPMKGHSHVYWYRQLPEEGLKFMVYLQKENIIDESGMPKERFSAEFPKEGPSILRIQQVVRGDSAAYFCASSSGGGTASYEQYFGPGTRLTVT.

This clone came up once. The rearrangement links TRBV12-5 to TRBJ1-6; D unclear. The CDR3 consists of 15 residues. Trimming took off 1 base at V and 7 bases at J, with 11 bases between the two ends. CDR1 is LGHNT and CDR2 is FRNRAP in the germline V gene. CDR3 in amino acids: CASGLGERENSPLHF. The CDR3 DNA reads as TGTGCTAGTGGTTTGGGGGAGAGAGAGAATTCACCCCTCCACTTT. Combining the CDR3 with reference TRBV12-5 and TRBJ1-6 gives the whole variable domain DARVTQTPRHKVTEMGQEVTMRCQPILGHNTVFWYRQTMMQGLELLAYFRNRAPLDDSGMPKDRFSAEMPDATLATLKIQPSEPRDSAVYFCASGLGERENSPLHFGNGTRLTVT.

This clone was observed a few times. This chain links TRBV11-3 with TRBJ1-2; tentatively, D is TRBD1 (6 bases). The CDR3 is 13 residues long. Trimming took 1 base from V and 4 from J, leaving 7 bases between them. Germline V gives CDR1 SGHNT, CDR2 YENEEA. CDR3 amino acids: CASSLGGAYGYTF. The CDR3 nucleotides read TGTGCCAGCAGCTTAGGGGGGGCCTATGGCTACACCTTC.

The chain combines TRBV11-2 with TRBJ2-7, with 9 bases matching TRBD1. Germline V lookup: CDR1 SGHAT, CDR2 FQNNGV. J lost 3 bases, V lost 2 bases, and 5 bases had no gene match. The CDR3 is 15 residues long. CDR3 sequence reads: CASSLKTGGDYEQYF. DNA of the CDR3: TGTGCCAGCAGCTTAAAGACAGGGGGTGACTACGAGCAGTACTTC.

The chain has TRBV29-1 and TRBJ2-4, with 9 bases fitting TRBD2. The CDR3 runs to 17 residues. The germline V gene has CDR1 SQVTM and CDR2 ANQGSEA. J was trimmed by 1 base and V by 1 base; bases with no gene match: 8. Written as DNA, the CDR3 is TGCAGCGTTGAAGGTGGCGGGGGGGCCTGGGCCAAAAACATTCAGTACTTC. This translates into CSVEGGGGAWAKNIQYF.

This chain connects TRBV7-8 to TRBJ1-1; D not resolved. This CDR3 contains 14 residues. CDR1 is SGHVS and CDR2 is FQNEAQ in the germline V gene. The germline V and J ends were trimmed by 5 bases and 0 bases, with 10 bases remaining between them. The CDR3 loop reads CASSPIRVNTEAFF. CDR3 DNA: TGTGCCAGCAGCCCAATTCGGGTGAACACTGAAGCTTTCTTT.

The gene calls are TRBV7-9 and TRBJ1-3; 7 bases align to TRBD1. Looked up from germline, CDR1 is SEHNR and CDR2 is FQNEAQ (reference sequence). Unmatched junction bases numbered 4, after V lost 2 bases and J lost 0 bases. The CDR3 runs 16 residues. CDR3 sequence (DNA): TGTGCCAGCAGCTTATCAGGGGACAGCTCTGGAAACACCATATATTTT. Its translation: CASSLSGDSSGNTIYF. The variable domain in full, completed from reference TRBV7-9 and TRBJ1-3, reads DTGVSQNPRHKITKRGQNVTFRCDPISEHNRLYWYRQTLGQGPEFLTYFQNEAQLEKSRLLSDRFSAERPKGSFSTLEIQRTEQGDSAMYLCASSLSGDSSGNTIYFGEGSWLTVV.

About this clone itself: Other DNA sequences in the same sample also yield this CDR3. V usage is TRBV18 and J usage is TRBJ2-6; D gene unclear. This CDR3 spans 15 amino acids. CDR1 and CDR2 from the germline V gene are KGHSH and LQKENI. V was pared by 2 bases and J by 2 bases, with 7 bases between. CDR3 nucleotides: TGTGCCAGCTCACCATCAGGTACTGGGGCCAACGTCCTGACTTTC. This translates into CASSPSGTGANVLTF.

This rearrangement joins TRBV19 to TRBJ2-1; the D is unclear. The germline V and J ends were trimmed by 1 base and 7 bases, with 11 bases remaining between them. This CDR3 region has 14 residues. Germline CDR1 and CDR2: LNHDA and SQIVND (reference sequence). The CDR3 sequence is CASSIGPPRNEQFF. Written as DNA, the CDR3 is TGTGCCAGTAGTATAGGCCCCCCTAGGAATGAGCAGTTCTTC.

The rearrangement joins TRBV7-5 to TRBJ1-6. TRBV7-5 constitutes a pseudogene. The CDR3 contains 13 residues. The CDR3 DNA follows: TGTGTCAGAACACATGCGGTCGGTTCACCCCTCCACTTT. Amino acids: CVRTHAVGSPLHF.

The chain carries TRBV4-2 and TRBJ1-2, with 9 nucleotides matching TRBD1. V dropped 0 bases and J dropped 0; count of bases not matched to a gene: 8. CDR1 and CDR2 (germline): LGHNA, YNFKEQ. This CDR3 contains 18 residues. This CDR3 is CASSQDQNRGPSNYGYTF. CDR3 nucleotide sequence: TGTGCCAGCAGCCAAGATCAGAACAGGGGGCCTTCTAACTATGGCTACACCTTC.

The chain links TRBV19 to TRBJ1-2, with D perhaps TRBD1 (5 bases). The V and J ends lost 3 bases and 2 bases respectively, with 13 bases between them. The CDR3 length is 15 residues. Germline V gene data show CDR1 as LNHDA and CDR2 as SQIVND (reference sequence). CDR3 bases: TGTGCCAGTAGTATTGGAGGCTGGGGGAACTATGGCTACACCTTC. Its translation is CASSIGGWGNYGYTF.

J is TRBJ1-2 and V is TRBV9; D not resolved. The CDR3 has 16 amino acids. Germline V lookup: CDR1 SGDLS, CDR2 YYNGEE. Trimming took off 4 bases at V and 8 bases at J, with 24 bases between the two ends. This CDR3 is CASSFSSDRALGGYTF. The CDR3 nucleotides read TGTGCCAGCAGCTTTTCCTCCGACCGGGCCTTAGGAGGCTACACCTTC.

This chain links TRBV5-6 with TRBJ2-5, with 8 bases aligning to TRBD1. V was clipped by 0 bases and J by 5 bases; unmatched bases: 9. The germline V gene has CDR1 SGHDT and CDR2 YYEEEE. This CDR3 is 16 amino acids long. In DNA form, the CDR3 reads TGTGCCAGCAGCTTGGGGGCAGGGACAGGCACGGAGACCCAGTACTTC. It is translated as CASSLGAGTGTETQYF.

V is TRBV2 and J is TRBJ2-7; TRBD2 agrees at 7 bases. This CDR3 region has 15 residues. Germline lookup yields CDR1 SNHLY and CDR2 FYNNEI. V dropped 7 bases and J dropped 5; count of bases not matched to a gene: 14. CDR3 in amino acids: CASIKEWGGRDEQYF. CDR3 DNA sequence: TGTGCCAGCATCAAGGAATGGGGGGGACGGGACGAGCAGTACTTC.

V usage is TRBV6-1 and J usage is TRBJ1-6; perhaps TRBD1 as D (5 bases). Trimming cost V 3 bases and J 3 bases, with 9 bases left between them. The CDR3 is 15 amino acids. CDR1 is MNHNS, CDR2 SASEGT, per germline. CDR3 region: CASSDVGHYNSPLHF. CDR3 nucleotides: TGTGCCAGCAGTGATGTGGGGCACTATAATTCACCCCTCCACTTT.

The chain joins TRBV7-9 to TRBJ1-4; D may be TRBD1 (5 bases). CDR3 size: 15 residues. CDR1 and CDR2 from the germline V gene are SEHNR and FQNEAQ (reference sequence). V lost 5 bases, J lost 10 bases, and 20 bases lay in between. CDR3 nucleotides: TGTGCCAGCAGCCCCGGGACTCAAACGGGGGGAAAACTGTTTTTT. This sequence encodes CASSPGTQTGGKLFF.

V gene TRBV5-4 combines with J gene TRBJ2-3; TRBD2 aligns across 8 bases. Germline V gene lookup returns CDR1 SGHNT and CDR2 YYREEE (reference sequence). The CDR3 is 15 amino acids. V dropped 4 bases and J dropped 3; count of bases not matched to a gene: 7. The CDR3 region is CASSVGGAGTDTQYF. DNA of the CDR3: TGTGCCAGCAGCGTCGGGGGGGCCGGGACAGATACGCAGTATTTT. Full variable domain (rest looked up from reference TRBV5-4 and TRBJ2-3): ETGVTQSPTHLIKTRGQQVTLRCSSQSGHNTVSWYQQALGQGPQFIFQYYREEENGRGNFPPRFSGLQFPNYSSELNVNALELDDSALYLCASSVGGAGTDTQYFGPGTRLTVL.